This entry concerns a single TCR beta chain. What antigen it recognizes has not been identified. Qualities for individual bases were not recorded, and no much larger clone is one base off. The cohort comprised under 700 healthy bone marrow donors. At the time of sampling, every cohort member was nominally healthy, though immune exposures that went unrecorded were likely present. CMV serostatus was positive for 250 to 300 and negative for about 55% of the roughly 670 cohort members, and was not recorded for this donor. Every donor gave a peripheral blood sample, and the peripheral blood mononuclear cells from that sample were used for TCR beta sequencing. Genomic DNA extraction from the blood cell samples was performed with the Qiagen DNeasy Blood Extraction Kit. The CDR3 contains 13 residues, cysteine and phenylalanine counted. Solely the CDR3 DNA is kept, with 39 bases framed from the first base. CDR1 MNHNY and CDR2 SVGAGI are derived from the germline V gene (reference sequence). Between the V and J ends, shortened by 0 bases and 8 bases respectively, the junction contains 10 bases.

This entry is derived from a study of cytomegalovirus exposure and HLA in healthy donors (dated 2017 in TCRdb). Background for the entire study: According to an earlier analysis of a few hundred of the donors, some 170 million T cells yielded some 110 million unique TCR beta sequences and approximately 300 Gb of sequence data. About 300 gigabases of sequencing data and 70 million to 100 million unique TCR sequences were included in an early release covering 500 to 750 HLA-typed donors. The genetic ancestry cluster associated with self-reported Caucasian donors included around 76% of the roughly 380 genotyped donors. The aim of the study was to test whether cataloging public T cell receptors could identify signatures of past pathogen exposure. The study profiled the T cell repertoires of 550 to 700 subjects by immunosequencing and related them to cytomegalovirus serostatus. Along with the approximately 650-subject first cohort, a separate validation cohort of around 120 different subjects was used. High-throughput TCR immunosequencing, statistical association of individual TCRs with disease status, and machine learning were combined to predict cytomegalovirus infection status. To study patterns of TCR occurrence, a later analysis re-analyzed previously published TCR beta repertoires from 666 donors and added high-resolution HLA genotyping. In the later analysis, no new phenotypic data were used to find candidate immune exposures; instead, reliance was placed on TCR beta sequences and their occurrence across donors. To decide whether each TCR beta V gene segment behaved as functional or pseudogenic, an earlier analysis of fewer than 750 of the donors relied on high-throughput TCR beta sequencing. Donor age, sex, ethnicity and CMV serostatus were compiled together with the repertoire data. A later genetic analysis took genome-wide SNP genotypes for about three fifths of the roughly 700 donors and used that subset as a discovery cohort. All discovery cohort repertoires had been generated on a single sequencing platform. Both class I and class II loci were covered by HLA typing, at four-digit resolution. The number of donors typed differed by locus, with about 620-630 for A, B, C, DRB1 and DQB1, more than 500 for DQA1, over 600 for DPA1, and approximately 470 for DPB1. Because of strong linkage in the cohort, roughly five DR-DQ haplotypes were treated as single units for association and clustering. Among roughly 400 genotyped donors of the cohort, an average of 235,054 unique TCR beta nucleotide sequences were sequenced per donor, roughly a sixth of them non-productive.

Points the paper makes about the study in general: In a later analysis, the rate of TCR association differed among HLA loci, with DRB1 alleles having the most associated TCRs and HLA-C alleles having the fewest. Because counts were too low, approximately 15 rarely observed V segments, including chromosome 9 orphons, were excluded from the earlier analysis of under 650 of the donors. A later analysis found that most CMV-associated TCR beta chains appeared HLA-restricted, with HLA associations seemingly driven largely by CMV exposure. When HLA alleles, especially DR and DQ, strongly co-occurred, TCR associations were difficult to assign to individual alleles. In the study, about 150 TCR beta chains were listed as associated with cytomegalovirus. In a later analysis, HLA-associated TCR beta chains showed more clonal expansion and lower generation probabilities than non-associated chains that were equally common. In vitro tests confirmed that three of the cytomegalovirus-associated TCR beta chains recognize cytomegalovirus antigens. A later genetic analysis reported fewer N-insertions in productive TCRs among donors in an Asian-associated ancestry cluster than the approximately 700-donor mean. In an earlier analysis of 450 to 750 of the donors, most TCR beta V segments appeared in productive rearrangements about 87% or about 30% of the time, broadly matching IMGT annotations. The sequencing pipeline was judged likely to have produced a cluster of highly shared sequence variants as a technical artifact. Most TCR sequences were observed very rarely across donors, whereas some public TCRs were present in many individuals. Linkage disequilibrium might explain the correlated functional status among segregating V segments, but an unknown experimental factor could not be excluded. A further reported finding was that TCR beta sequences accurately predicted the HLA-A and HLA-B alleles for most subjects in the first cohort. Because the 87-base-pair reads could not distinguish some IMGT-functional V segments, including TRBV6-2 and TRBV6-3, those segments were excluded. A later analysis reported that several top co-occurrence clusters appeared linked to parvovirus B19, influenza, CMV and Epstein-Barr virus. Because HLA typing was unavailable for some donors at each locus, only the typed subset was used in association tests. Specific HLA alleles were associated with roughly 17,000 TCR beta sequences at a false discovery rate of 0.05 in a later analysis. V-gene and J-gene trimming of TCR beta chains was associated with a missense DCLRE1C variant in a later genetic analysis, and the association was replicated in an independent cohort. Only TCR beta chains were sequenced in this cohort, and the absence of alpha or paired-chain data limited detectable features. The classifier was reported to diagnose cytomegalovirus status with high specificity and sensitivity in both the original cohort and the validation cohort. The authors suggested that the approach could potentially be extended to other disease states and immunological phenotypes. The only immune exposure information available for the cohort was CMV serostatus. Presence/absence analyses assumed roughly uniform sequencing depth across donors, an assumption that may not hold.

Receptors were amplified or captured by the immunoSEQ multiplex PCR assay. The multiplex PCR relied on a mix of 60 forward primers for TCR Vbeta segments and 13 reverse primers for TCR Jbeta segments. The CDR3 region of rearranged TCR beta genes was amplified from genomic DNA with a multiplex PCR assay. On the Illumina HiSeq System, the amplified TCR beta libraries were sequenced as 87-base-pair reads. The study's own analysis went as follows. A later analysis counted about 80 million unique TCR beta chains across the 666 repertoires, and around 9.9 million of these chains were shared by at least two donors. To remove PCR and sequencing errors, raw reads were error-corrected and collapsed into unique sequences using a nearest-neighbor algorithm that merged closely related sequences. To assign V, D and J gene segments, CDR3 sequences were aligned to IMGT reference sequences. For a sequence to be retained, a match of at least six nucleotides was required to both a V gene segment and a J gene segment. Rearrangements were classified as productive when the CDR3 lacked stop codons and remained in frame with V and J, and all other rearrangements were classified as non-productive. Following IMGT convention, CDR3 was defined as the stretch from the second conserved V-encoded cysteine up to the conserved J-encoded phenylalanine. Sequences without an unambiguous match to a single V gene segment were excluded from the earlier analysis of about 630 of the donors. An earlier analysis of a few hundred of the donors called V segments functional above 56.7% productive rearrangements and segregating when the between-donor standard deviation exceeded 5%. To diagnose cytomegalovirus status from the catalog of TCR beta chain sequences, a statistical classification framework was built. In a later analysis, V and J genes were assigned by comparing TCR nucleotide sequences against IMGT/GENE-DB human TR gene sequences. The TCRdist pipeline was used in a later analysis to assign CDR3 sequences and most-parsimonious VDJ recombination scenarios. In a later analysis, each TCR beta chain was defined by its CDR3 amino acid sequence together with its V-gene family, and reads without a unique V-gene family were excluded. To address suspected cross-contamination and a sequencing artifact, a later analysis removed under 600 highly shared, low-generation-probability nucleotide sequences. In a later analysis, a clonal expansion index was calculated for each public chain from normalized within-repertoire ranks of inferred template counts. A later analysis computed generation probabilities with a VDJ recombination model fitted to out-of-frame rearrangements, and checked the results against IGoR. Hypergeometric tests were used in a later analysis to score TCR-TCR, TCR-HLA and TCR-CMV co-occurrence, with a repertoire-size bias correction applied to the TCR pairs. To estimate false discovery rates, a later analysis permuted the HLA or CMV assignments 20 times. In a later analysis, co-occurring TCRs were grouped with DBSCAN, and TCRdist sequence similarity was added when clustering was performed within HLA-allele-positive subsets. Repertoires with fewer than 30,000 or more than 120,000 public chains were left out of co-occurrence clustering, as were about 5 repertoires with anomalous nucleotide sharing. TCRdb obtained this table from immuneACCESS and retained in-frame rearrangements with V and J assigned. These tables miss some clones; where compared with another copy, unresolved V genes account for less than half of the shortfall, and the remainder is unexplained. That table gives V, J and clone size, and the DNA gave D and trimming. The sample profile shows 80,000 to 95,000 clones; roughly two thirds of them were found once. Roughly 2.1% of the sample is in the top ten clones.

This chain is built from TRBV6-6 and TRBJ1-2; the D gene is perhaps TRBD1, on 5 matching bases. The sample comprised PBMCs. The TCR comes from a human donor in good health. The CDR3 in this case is CASSYSSWGGYTF. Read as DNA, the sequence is TGTGCCAGCAGTTACTCGTCCTGGGGCGGCTACACCTTC.